This TCR beta chain derives from a study of PD-1 blockade in mismatch repair-deficient tumors. The overall study: All were previously treated, progressing patients with approximately 11 mismatch repair-deficient cancer types. Study-level findings and limits: Tumor-resident clones, often undetectable pretreatment in blood, expanded then contracted after pembrolizumab.

A remark on this clone: The antigen remains undetermined.

All patients were mismatch repair deficient, assessed by either PCR or immunohistochemistry. TCR sequencing covered a few patients who responded to pembrolizumab. Only in-frame clones appear in the TCRdb table, and some are missing; sequencing was by immunoSEQ multiplex PCR. This repertoire shows 100,000 to 150,000 clones, around 83% found once; its top ten account for 13%. Sequenced material: peripheral blood, taken 44 weeks after starting pembrolizumab. This TCR was recovered from an adult with mismatch repair-deficient cancer.

Here the CDR3 DNA reads TGTGCCTTTCAAGGGCAGGGGAAATTCGGGGAGCTGTTTTTT. This gives the protein CAFQGQGKFGELFF. V is TRBV5-4 and J is TRBJ2-2; maybe TRBD1 (6 bases). The CDR3 contains 14 residues. V lost 10 bases and J lost 7, with 20 bases in between. From germline, CDR1 is SGHNT and CDR2 YYREEE (reference sequence).